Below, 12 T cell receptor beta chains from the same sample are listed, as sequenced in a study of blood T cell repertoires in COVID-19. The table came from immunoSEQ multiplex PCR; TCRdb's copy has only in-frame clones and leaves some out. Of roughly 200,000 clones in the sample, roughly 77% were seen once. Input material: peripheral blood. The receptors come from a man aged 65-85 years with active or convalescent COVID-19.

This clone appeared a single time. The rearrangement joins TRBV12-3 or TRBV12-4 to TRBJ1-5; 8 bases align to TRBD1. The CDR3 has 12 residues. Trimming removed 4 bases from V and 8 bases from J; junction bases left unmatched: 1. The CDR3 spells CASSSDREPQHF. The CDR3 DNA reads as TGTGCCAGCAGTTCGGACAGGGAGCCCCAGCATTTT.

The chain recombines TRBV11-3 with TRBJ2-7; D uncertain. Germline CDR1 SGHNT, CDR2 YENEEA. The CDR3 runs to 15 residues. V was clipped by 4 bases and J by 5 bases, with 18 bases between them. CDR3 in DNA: TGTGCCAGCAGCTCATCCGCTACTGGAGAGAACGAGCAGTACTTC. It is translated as CASSSSATGENEQYF.

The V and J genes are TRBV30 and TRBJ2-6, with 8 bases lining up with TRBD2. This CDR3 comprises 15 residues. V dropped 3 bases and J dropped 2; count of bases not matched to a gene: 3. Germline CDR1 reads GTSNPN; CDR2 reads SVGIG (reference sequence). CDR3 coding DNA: TGTGCCTGGAGCCCGGGAGGGGCTGGGGCCAACGTCCTGACTTTC. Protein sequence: CAWSPGGAGANVLTF.

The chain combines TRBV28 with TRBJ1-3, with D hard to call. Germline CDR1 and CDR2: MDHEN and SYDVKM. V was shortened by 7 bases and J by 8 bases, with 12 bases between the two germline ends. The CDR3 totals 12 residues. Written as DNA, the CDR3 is TGTGCCAGCAATGGCGGGAGGGACACCATATATTTT. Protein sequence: CASNGGRDTIYF.

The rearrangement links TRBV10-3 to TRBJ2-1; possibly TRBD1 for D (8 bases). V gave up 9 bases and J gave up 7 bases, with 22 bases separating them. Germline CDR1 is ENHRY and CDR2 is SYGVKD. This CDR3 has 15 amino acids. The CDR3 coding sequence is TGTGCCATTCGAGAAGCGGGACAGGTCATAAATGAGCAGTTCTTC. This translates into CAIREAGQVINEQFF.

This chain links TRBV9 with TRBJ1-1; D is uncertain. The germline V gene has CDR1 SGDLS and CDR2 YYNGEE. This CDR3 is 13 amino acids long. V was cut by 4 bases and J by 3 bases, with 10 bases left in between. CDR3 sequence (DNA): TGTGCCAGCAGCCCCCAGAGGGACACTGAAGCTTTCTTT. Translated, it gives CASSPQRDTEAFF.

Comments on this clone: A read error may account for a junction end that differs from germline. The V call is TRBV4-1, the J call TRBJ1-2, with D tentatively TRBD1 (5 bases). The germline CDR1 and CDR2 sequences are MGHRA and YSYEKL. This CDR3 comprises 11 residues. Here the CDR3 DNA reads TGCGCCAGCAGCCATGAGACAGCCAAGCACTTC. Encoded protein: CASSHETAKHF.

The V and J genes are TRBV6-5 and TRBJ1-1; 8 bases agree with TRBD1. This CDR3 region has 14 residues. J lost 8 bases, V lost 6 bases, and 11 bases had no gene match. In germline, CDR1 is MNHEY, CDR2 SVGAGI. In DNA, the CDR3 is TGTGCCAGCAGACAGGGACAGGCGTTTGTAGAAGCTTTCTTT. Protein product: CASRQGQAFVEAFF.

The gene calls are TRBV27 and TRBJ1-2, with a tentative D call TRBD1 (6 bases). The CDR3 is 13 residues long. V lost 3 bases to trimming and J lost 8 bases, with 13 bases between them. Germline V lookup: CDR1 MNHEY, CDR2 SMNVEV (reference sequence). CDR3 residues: CASSFRTAGGYTF. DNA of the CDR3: TGTGCCAGCAGTTTCCGGACAGCTGGGGGCTACACCTTC.

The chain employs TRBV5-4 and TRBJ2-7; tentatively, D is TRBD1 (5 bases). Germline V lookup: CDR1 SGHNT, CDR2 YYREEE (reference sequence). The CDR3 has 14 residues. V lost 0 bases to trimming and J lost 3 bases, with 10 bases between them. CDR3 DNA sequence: TGTGCCAGCAGCTTGGACAGGACCATCTACGAGCAGTACTTC. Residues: CASSLDRTIYEQYF.

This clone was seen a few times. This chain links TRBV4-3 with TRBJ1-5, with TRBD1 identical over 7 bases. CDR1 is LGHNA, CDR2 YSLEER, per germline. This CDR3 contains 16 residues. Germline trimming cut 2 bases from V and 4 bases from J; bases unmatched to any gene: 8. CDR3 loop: CASSQFYRGSNQPQHF. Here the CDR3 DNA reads TGCGCCAGCAGCCAATTCTACAGGGGCTCAAATCAGCCCCAGCATTTT.

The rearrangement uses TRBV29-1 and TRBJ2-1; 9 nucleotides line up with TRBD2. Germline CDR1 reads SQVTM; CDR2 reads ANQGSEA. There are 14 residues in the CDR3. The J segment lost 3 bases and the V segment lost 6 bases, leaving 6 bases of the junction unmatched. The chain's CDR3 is CSVMASGVYNEQFF. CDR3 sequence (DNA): TGCAGCGTGATGGCTAGCGGGGTCTACAATGAGCAGTTCTTC.